This is a list of T cell receptor beta chains from one sample in a study of response to subunit inactivated influenza vaccine. TCRdb fed the RT-PCR reads into MiXCR, producing one record per CDR3 protein. The sample has approximately 530,000 distinct CDR3 sequences, approximately 7.8% seen once. The sequences come from PBMCs from blood, collected around 25 months after vaccination. The receptors originated from a man in his fifties or sixties who received an inactivated influenza vaccine. CDR3s include the opening cysteine and the closing phenylalanine or tryptophan. The D gene is left open where the match is weak. Expanded clones are given a class, and other clones once, few, many or no size at all.

>few|14|TRBD2|TRBJ2-5|TRBV5-1
CASSLNGGEETQYF
TGCGCCAGCAGCCTGAACGGGGGGGAAGAGACCCAGTACTTC
>few|13|NA|TRBJ1-6|TRBV7-2
CASSSDRFSPLHF
TGTGCCAGCAGCTCCGACAGATTTTCACCCCTCCACTTT
>many|13|NA|TRBJ1-5|TRBV20-1
CSADPGVDQPQHF
TGCAGTGCGGATCCCGGGGTAGATCAGCCCCAGCATTTT
>few|15|TRBD1|TRBJ1-3|TRBV12-3/TRBV12-4
CASSYRQGTGNTIYF
TGTGCCAGCAGTTACAGACAGGGTACTGGAAACACCATATATTTT
>few|16|TRBD2|TRBJ2-5|TRBV4-3
CASSQVFLAGQETQYF
TGCGCCAGCAGCCAAGTGTTCCTAGCGGGACAAGAGACCCAGTACTTC
>few|14|NA|TRBJ2-5|TRBV9
CASSVDYGKETQYF
TGTGCCAGCAGCGTAGATTATGGGAAGGAGACCCAGTACTTC
>many|12|NA|TRBJ2-1|TRBV12-3/TRBV12-4
CASSRVYNEQFF
TGTGCCAGCAGCCGGGTCTACAATGAGCAGTTCTTC
>few|12|NA|TRBJ2-7|TRBV10-3
CASGTNSYEQYF
TGTGCCAGCGGGACAAACTCCTACGAGCAGTACTTC
>once|16|NA|TRBJ2-7|TRBV7-6
CASSPPGGRMSVEQYF
TGTGCCAGCAGCCCGCCCGGGGGACGGATGTCTGTCGAGCAGTACTTC
>NA|16|TRBD1|TRBJ2-4|TRBV28
CASSLIGTGAKNIQYF
TGTGCCAGCAGTTTGATCGGGACAGGGGCAAAAAACATTCAGTACTTC
>many|17|NA|TRBJ2-3|TRBV4-1
CASSHPQGGPTKYTQYF
TGCGCCAGCAGCCATCCGCAGGGGGGGCCAACGAAATATACGCAGTATTTT
>NA|14|NA|TRBJ2-3|TRBV12-3/TRBV12-4
CASSFVEYPDTQYF
TGTGCCAGCAGTTTTGTTGAGTACCCAGATACGCAGTATTTT
>many|12|NA|TRBJ2-5|TRBV5-1
CASRQSEETQYF
TGCGCCAGCAGGCAAAGTGAGGAGACCCAGTACTTC
>NA|15|NA|TRBJ2-3|TRBV28
CASSFWGAAGDTQYF
TGTGCCAGCAGTTTTTGGGGGGCCGCGGGAGATACGCAGTATTTT
>NA|15|TRBD2|TRBJ2-7|TRBV9
CASSVGTSGVYEQYF
TGTGCCAGCAGCGTAGGGACTAGCGGGGTGTACGAGCAGTACTTC
>many|11|NA|TRBJ2-2|TRBV10-3
CAISGTGELFF
TGTGCCATCAGTGGAACCGGGGAGCTGTTTTTT
>few|17|NA|TRBJ2-7|TRBV9
CASSVGDRTLGVLEQYF
TGTGCCAGCAGCGTAGGAGATCGGACCTTAGGGGTTTTGGAGCAGTACTTC
>many|13|NA|TRBJ2-7|TRBV5-6
CASSLRGIVEQYF
TGTGCCAGCAGCTTACGGGGGATCGTCGAGCAGTACTTC
>NA|14|NA|TRBJ2-5|TRBV20-1
CSVLARGSQETQYF
TGCAGTGTTTTGGCCCGGGGCTCCCAAGAGACCCAGTACTTC
>many|14|NA|TRBJ2-1|TRBV14
CASSQEARYGEQFF
TGTGCCAGCAGCCAAGAAGCCAGATATGGTGAGCAGTTCTTC
>NA|15|NA|TRBJ2-2|TRBV5-1
CASSLWGADTGELFF
TGCGCCAGCAGCTTGTGGGGGGCAGACACCGGGGAGCTGTTTTTT
>NA|13|NA|TRBJ1-2|TRBV10-3
CAISELPNYGYTF
TGTGCCATCAGTGAATTACCTAACTATGGCTACACCTTC
>many|14|NA|TRBJ2-7|TRBV7-2
CASSLAGNSYEQYF
TGTGCCAGCAGCTTAGCGGGGAACAGCTACGAGCAGTACTTC
>few|17|TRBD1|TRBJ2-1|TRBV5-1
CASSLAPPGTGNNEQFF
TGCGCCAGCAGCTTGGCCCCGCCCGGGACAGGGAACAATGAGCAGTTCTTC
>few|16|NA|TRBJ1-1|TRBV5-1
CASSLAIRSVNTEAFF
TGCGCCAGCAGCTTGGCAATTAGGAGCGTGAACACTGAAGCTTTCTTT
>NA|15|NA|TRBJ2-3|TRBV7-2
CASSEAGQVPDTQYF
TGTGCCAGCAGCGAAGCGGGACAGGTGCCAGATACGCAGTATTTT
>few|14|TRBD2|TRBJ2-7|TRBV20-1
CSARDLAGGHEQYF
TGCAGTGCTAGAGATCTAGCGGGGGGGCACGAGCAGTACTTC
>NA|16|TRBD1|TRBJ2-1|TRBV27
CASSHRGTTSYNEQFF
TGTGCCAGCAGCCACAGGGGGACCACCTCCTACAATGAGCAGTTCTTC
>NA|16|TRBD2|TRBJ2-7|TRBV4-2
CASSSGTSGMTYEQYF
TGTGCCAGCAGCTCCGGGACTAGCGGGATGACCTACGAGCAGTACTTC
>NA|16|NA|TRBJ2-3|TRBV30
CAWSLFIGPYTDTQYF
TGTGCCTGGAGTCTTTTCATTGGACCCTACACAGATACGCAGTATTTT
>few|15|TRBD1|TRBJ1-5|TRBV6-1
CASSRRQGRDQPQHF
TGTGCCAGCAGTAGACGACAGGGAAGGGATCAGCCCCAGCATTTT
>few|14|TRBD1|TRBJ2-7|TRBV24-1
CATSGTGGLYEQYF
TGTGCCACCAGTGGAACAGGGGGCCTCTACGAGCAGTACTTC
>many|17|NA|TRBJ2-7|TRBV28
CASSLDASRPKSYEQYF
TGTGCCAGCAGTTTAGATGCTTCCCGTCCCAAGAGTTACGAGCAGTACTTC
>few|14|NA|TRBJ2-7|TRBV29-1
CSVVFLGGTYEQYF
TGCAGCGTTGTTTTTTTAGGAGGGACCTACGAGCAGTACTTC
>NA|15|NA|TRBJ1-6|TRBV7-6
CASSLAPDSSSPLHF
TGTGCCAGCAGCTTAGCGCCTGACAGCTCTTCACCCCTCCACTTT
>NA|17|TRBD2|TRBJ2-3|TRBV27
CASSAAGTSRGTDTQYF
TGTGCCAGCAGTGCCGCCGGGACTAGCCGGGGGACAGATACGCAGTATTTT
>NA|16|NA|TRBJ2-5|TRBV9
CASSSSGRGPQETQYF
TGTGCCAGCAGCTCTTCGGGCAGGGGACCACAAGAGACCCAGTACTTC
>few|14|NA|TRBJ2-5|TRBV15
CATSLSALLETQYF
TGTGCCACCAGCCTATCTGCCCTATTGGAGACCCAGTACTTC
>NA|13|NA|TRBJ1-2|TRBV5-4
CASSLAGVGSYTF
TGTGCCAGCAGCTTGGCCGGGGTAGGGAGCTACACCTTC
>NA|16|TRBD1|TRBJ1-2|TRBV2
CASSVEVGQENYGYTF
TGTGCCAGCAGTGTGGAAGTGGGACAGGAGAACTATGGCTACACCTTC
>NA|13|NA|TRBJ2-7|TRBV29-1
CSVESPNGRWQYF
TGCAGCGTTGAAAGTCCGAACGGAAGGTGGCAGTACTTC
>NA|16|TRBD1|TRBJ2-2|TRBV20-1
CSARGLGQADTGELFF
TGCAGTGCTAGAGGGTTGGGACAGGCGGACACCGGGGAGCTGTTTTTT
>NA|12|NA|TRBJ1-4|TRBV20-1
CSARSANEKLFF
TGCAGTGCTAGAAGTGCTAATGAAAAACTGTTTTTT
>NA|14|NA|TRBJ2-1|TRBV12-3/TRBV12-4
CASRPSTGPNEQFF
TGTGCCAGCAGGCCAAGTACAGGGCCCAATGAGCAGTTCTTC
>few|13|NA|TRBJ2-7|TRBV12-3/TRBV12-4
CASSLPPGREQYF
TGTGCCAGCAGTTTGCCTCCAGGGCGCGAGCAGTACTTC
>few|13|TRBD2|TRBJ2-3|TRBV7-2
CASSYGTTASQYF
TGTGCCAGCAGCTATGGGACTACAGCTTCGCAGTATTTT
>many|12|NA|TRBJ2-3|TRBV5-4
CASSLYLDTQYF
TGTGCCAGCAGCTTGTATCTGGATACGCAGTATTTT
>few|15|NA|TRBJ1-1|TRBV5-1
CASSYSGNVNTEAFF
TGCGCCAGCAGCTATTCTGGCAATGTAAACACTGAAGCTTTCTTT
>few|15|TRBD2|TRBJ2-1|TRBV6-4
CASRAREGLYNEQFF
TGTGCCAGCAGAGCGCGGGAGGGCCTTTACAATGAGCAGTTCTTC
>few|18|TRBD2|TRBJ2-7|TRBV10-2
CASSQDFGASGALQRQYF
TGCGCCAGCAGTCAGGACTTTGGGGCTAGCGGGGCCCTCCAGAGGCAGTACTTC
>many|14|NA|TRBJ2-7|TRBV5-1
CASSLAGIAYEQYF
TGCGCCAGCAGCTTGGCAGGTATAGCCTACGAGCAGTACTTC
>NA|17|NA|TRBJ1-3|TRBV7-2
CASSLVPAQSSGNTIYF
TGTGCCAGCAGCTTAGTGCCAGCGCAGAGCTCTGGAAACACCATATATTTT
>few|15|NA|TRBJ2-1|TRBV5-4
CASSLGWGNYNEQFF
TGTGCCAGCAGCTTGGGGTGGGGGAACTACAATGAGCAGTTCTTC
>many|12|TRBD2|TRBJ2-5|TRBV29-1
CSVTRGVETQYF
TGCAGCGTAACACGGGGGGTAGAGACCCAGTACTTC
>NA|15|NA|TRBJ1-2|TRBV21-1
CASSKYRGPNYGYTF
TGTGCCAGCAGCAAATACAGGGGACCTAACTATGGCTACACCTTC
>few|13|TRBD1|TRBJ1-5|TRBV12-3/TRBV12-4
CASSWHRGQPQHF
TGTGCCAGCAGTTGGCACAGGGGGCAGCCCCAGCATTTT
>NA|15|NA|TRBJ1-2|TRBV20-1
CSARVPATGIYGYTF
TGCAGTGCTAGAGTTCCGGCCACAGGGATTTATGGCTACACCTTC
>few|15|TRBD1|TRBJ1-1|TRBV4-1
CASSQDWTGYTEAFF
TGCGCCAGCAGCCAAGATTGGACAGGGTACACTGAAGCTTTCTTT